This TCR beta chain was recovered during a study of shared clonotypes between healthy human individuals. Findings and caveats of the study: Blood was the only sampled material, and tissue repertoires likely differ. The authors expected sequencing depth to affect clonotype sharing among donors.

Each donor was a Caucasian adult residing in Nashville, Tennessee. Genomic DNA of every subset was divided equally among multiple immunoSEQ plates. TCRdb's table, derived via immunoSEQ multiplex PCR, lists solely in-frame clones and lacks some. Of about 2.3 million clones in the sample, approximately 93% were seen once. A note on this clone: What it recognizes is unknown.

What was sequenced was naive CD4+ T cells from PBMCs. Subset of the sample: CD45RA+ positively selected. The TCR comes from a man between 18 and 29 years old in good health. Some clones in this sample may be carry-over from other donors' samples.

The CDR3 region has the DNA TGTGCCAGCAGAAAGCAAAGGACAGTGGGCACTGAAGCTTTCTTT. It encodes CASRKQRTVGTEAFF. The genes are TRBV2 and TRBJ1-1; possible D gene TRBD1, 6 bases. This CDR3 comprises 15 residues. The V end lost 6 bases, the J end lost 4 bases, and 18 bases lay between the germline ends. CDR1 and CDR2 (germline): SNHLY, FYNNEI.